The rows below give T cell receptor beta chains drawn from one sample of a study of post-analysis software for immune sequencing data. Using its own MiXCR run on the PCR reads, TCRdb lists one record per CDR3 protein. The sample contains a few hundred thousand distinct CDR3 sequences, approximately 42% of which appear only once. Sequences were obtained from blood. Receptor source: a girl aged 2 to 9 with multiple sclerosis. Each CDR3 is given with its conserved first and last residue. The order of the fields is clone size, D gene, J gene, V gene, CDR3 protein, CDR3 DNA. The D gene is left open where the match is weak. The size entry is marked missing in some rows and otherwise reads once, few, many or a size class.

size: -
D: TRBD1
J: TRBJ1-5
V: TRBV28
CDR3: CASSHRGRPGQPQHF
DNA: TGTGCCAGCAGTCACAGGGGGCGTCCAGGTCAGCCCCAGCATTTT

size: -
D: -
J: TRBJ1-2
V: TRBV18
CDR3: CASSGSHYGYTF
DNA: TGTGCCAGCTCCGGGTCTCACTATGGCTACACCTTC

size: -
D: -
J: TRBJ1-5
V: TRBV20-1
CDR3: CSAQQYSNQPQHF
DNA: TGCAGTGCTCAACAGTATAGCAATCAGCCCCAGCATTTT

size: few
D: -
J: TRBJ2-1
V: TRBV20-1
CDR3: CSARNSDVYNEQFF
DNA: TGCAGTGCTAGAAATTCGGACGTATACAATGAGCAGTTCTTC

size: -
D: -
J: TRBJ2-7
V: TRBV29-1
CDR3: CSVAGTLNYEQYF
DNA: TGCAGCGTTGCCGGGACACTTAACTACGAGCAGTACTTC

size: -
D: -
J: TRBJ1-6
V: TRBV4-1
CDR3: CASSQGYGGYGSPLHF
DNA: TGCGCCAGCAGCCAAGGATACGGGGGGTATGGGTCACCCCTCCACTTT

size: -
D: TRBD1
J: TRBJ2-3
V: TRBV10-3
CDR3: CAIGDRGTSTDTQYF
DNA: TGTGCCATCGGGGACAGGGGAACGAGCACAGATACGCAGTATTTT

size: few
D: TRBD1
J: TRBJ2-3
V: TRBV25-1
CDR3: CASSEEGQGSTDTQYF
DNA: TGTGCCAGCAGTGAGGAGGGACAGGGCAGCACAGATACGCAGTATTTT

size: -
D: -
J: TRBJ1-1
V: TRBV9
CDR3: CASSVDETEAFF
DNA: TGTGCCAGCAGCGTAGATGAGACTGAAGCTTTCTTT

size: -
D: TRBD1
J: TRBJ2-1
V: TRBV15
CDR3: CATSRDALTGGLYNEQFF
DNA: TGTGCCACCAGCAGAGATGCATTGACAGGGGGCCTTTACAATGAGCAGTTCTTC

size: -
D: -
J: TRBJ2-7
V: TRBV7-6
CDR3: CASSLGASNGFYEQYF
DNA: TGTGCCAGCAGCTTAGGGGCGTCGAACGGATTCTACGAGCAGTACTTC

size: -
D: TRBD2
J: TRBJ2-1
V: TRBV7-9
CDR3: CASSLAPGGSYNEQFF
DNA: TGTGCCAGCAGCTTAGCACCGGGGGGCTCCTACAATGAGCAGTTCTTC

size: few
D: TRBD1
J: TRBJ2-3
V: TRBV28
CDR3: CASTRDRTTDTQYF
DNA: TGTGCCAGTACCCGGGACAGAACCACAGATACGCAGTATTTT

size: few
D: -
J: TRBJ2-7
V: TRBV7-2
CDR3: CASSQHYEQYF
DNA: TGTGCCAGCAGCCAACACTACGAGCAGTACTTC

size: few
D: TRBD1
J: TRBJ2-2
V: TRBV29-1
CDR3: CSVIRGGQTGELFF
DNA: TGCAGCGTGATCCGAGGGGGCCAAACCGGGGAGCTGTTTTTT

size: -
D: -
J: TRBJ1-4
V: TRBV29-1
CDR3: CSVEGGVGADEKLFF
DNA: TGCAGCGTTGAAGGAGGAGTTGGGGCGGATGAAAAACTGTTTTTT

size: -
D: TRBD2
J: TRBJ2-5
V: TRBV20-1
CDR3: CSAGAGVGETQYF
DNA: TGCAGTGCAGGGGCGGGAGTAGGAGAGACCCAGTACTTC

size: -
D: TRBD1
J: TRBJ2-3
V: TRBV7-3
CDR3: CASSRQGGSTDTQYF
DNA: TGTGCCAGCAGTCGACAGGGGGGGAGCACAGATACGCAGTATTTT

size: few
D: TRBD2
J: TRBJ2-5
V: TRBV5-1
CDR3: CASSLAGLAGVETQYF
DNA: TGCGCCAGCAGCTTGGCGGGACTAGCGGGGGTTGAGACCCAGTACTTC

size: -
D: TRBD1
J: TRBJ2-1
V: TRBV20-1
CDR3: CSARRRTGLGEQFF
DNA: TGCAGTGCTAGAAGGCGGACAGGGCTTGGTGAGCAGTTCTTC

size: -
D: TRBD1
J: TRBJ2-4
V: TRBV6-5
CDR3: CASSYSRGAKNIQYF
DNA: TGTGCCAGCAGTTATTCCAGGGGGGCCAAAAACATTCAGTACTTC

size: -
D: TRBD2
J: TRBJ2-7
V: TRBV20-1
CDR3: CSAARGLAGFTYEQYF
DNA: TGCAGTGCAGCTCGAGGACTAGCGGGGTTTACCTACGAGCAGTACTTC

size: -
D: -
J: TRBJ1-1
V: TRBV7-9
CDR3: CASSFSFDTEAFF
DNA: TGTGCCAGCAGCTTCTCGTTCGACACTGAAGCTTTCTTT

size: -
D: -
J: TRBJ2-7
V: TRBV29-1
CDR3: CSAQFMDLHEQYF
DNA: TGCAGCGCCCAGTTTATGGACCTACACGAGCAGTACTTC

size: -
D: -
J: TRBJ1-4
V: TRBV5-1
CDR3: CASSFDLGALDEKLFF
DNA: TGCGCCAGCAGCTTTGACTTAGGGGCGTTGGACGAAAAACTGTTTTTT

size: few
D: -
J: TRBJ2-5
V: TRBV6-6
CDR3: CASSYSRRARGETQYF
DNA: TGTGCCAGCAGTTACTCGAGGCGGGCTAGGGGAGAGACCCAGTACTTC

size: -
D: -
J: TRBJ2-5
V: TRBV5-5
CDR3: CASSLDQAEETQYF
DNA: TGTGCCAGCAGCTTGGATCAGGCAGAAGAGACCCAGTACTTC

size: -
D: -
J: TRBJ2-6
V: TRBV7-2
CDR3: CASGLRRADLLSGANVLTF
DNA: TGTGCCAGCGGCTTGAGGCGGGCAGACCTTCTCTCTGGGGCCAACGTCCTGACTTTC

size: few
D: TRBD1
J: TRBJ2-5
V: TRBV5-1
CDR3: CASSLTGTGAQETQYF
DNA: TGCGCCAGCAGCTTAACCGGGACAGGGGCCCAAGAGACCCAGTACTTC

size: few
D: TRBD1
J: TRBJ1-2
V: TRBV6-1
CDR3: CATHPTAGQGRNYGYTF
DNA: TGTGCCACCCACCCCACCGCGGGACAGGGACGAAACTATGGCTACACCTTC

size: few
D: TRBD1
J: TRBJ1-5
V: TRBV29-1
CDR3: CSVLDRVGQPQHF
DNA: TGCAGCGTTTTAGACAGGGTGGGGCAGCCCCAGCATTTT

size: -
D: -
J: TRBJ1-5
V: TRBV15
CDR3: CATSRDGQPDQPQHF
DNA: TGTGCCACCAGCAGAGATGGGCAGCCCGATCAGCCCCAGCATTTT

size: -
D: TRBD2
J: TRBJ2-1
V: TRBV7-3
CDR3: CASSPYTDTSGGYNEQFF
DNA: TGTGCCAGCAGCCCATATACGGATACTAGCGGGGGCTACAATGAGCAGTTCTTC

size: few
D: TRBD1
J: TRBJ2-7
V: TRBV7-8
CDR3: CASKGQGVNEQYF
DNA: TGTGCCAGCAAAGGACAGGGTGTTAACGAGCAGTACTTC

size: few
D: -
J: TRBJ2-2
V: TRBV27
CDR3: CASSSWTWNTGELFF
DNA: TGTGCCAGCAGTTCTTGGACTTGGAACACCGGGGAGCTGTTTTTT

size: medium-sized
D: -
J: TRBJ2-7
V: TRBV7-2
CDR3: CASSLSSSGYEQYF
DNA: TGTGCCAGCAGTTTATCTTCCAGCGGCTACGAGCAGTACTTC

size: many
D: TRBD1
J: TRBJ1-2
V: TRBV10-2
CDR3: CASSPGQGIDYGYTF
DNA: TGCGCCAGCAGTCCGGGACAGGGAATAGACTATGGCTACACCTTC

size: -
D: TRBD1
J: TRBJ2-7
V: TRBV11-2
CDR3: CASSLWTGSFYEQYF
DNA: TGTGCCAGCAGCTTATGGACAGGGAGTTTCTACGAGCAGTACTTC

size: -
D: -
J: TRBJ2-5
V: TRBV7-9
CDR3: CVSSLPLRRQETQYF
DNA: TGTGTCAGCAGCTTACCCCTGCGCCGCCAGGAGACCCAGTACTTC

size: few
D: TRBD2
J: TRBJ2-1
V: TRBV5-5
CDR3: CASSLGWTSGNNEQFF
DNA: TGTGCCAGCAGCTTGGGGTGGACTAGCGGAAACAATGAGCAGTTCTTC

size: -
D: -
J: TRBJ2-1
V: TRBV20-1
CDR3: CSARDFLGLYNEQFF
DNA: TGCAGTGCTAGAGACTTCTTAGGACTTTACAATGAGCAGTTCTTC

size: few
D: -
J: TRBJ2-7
V: TRBV9
CDR3: CASSVGLSYEQYF
DNA: TGTGCCAGCAGCGTAGGGCTCTCCTACGAGCAGTACTTC

size: few
D: TRBD2
J: TRBJ2-1
V: TRBV7-2
CDR3: CASSLITSGMVNEQFF
DNA: TGTGCCAGCAGCTTAATAACTAGCGGGATGGTCAATGAGCAGTTCTTC

size: -
D: TRBD1
J: TRBJ1-6
V: TRBV6-5
CDR3: CASTRDRGSPLHF
DNA: TGTGCCAGCACTCGGGACAGGGGCTCACCCCTCCACTTT

size: few
D: TRBD2
J: TRBJ2-1
V: TRBV2
CDR3: CASSETSGIYNEQFF
DNA: TGTGCCAGCAGCGAGACTAGCGGGATTTACAATGAGCAGTTCTTC

size: -
D: TRBD1
J: TRBJ2-5
V: TRBV6-2/TRBV6-3
CDR3: CASSPQDREWETQYF
DNA: TGTGCCAGCAGTCCCCAGGACAGGGAGTGGGAGACCCAGTACTTC

size: -
D: TRBD1
J: TRBJ1-6
V: TRBV6-5
CDR3: CASRTGTGNSPLHF
DNA: TGTGCCAGCAGGACAGGGACGGGGAATTCACCCCTCCACTTT

size: -
D: TRBD2
J: TRBJ2-1
V: TRBV10-3
CDR3: CAIKTGTSGSNEQFF
DNA: TGTGCCATCAAAACCGGGACTAGCGGGAGCAATGAGCAGTTCTTC

size: few
D: TRBD2
J: TRBJ2-1
V: TRBV20-1
CDR3: CSARRTSGSRSYNEQFF
DNA: TGCAGTGCTAGACGGACTAGCGGGAGCAGGTCCTACAATGAGCAGTTCTTC

size: few
D: -
J: TRBJ2-3
V: TRBV6-2/TRBV6-3
CDR3: CASSYLGRGGRDTQYF
DNA: TGTGCCAGCAGTTACTTGGGCAGAGGGGGACGAGATACGCAGTATTTT

size: -
D: -
J: TRBJ1-2
V: TRBV7-6
CDR3: CASSLAVGGAGGLFSVNYGYTF
DNA: TGTGCCAGCAGCTTAGCAGTAGGGGGGGCTGGAGGCCTCTTCTCCGTTAACTATGGCTACACCTTC

size: many
D: -
J: TRBJ1-2
V: TRBV29-1
CDR3: CSVEGGIDYGYTF
DNA: TGCAGCGTTGAAGGGGGGATTGACTATGGCTACACCTTC

size: few
D: TRBD2
J: TRBJ2-7
V: TRBV5-1
CDR3: CASSPPGGPLQQYF
DNA: TGCGCCAGCAGCCCCCCGGGAGGGCCCTTGCAGCAGTACTTC

size: few
D: -
J: TRBJ2-7
V: TRBV30
CDR3: CAWRPFGTVPYEQYF
DNA: TGTGCCTGGAGACCCTTCGGTACGGTCCCCTACGAGCAGTACTTC

size: -
D: -
J: TRBJ2-5
V: TRBV7-9
CDR3: CASSLRTVKETQYF
DNA: TGTGCCAGCAGCCTCCGGACGGTCAAAGAGACCCAGTACTTC